The next 9 T cell receptor beta chains were all read from a single sample in a study of T-cell memory formation after mild COVID-19. MiXCR, run by TCRdb on the 5' RACE reads, gives a single entry per CDR3 protein. The sample lists about 270,000 distinct CDR3 sequences, under 20% occurring once. The specimen was PBMCs or a T cell subset sorted from them (not recorded which). These TCRs come from a young man who had mild COVID-19 (a few samples of this study predate the infection). Cell type and time point are not known.

This clonotype was observed a few times. CDR3 in DNA: TGTGCCAGCAGCGGGGGGGCCCCCGGGTACAATGAGCAGTTCTTC. Its protein product is CASSGGAPGYNEQFF. The rearrangement uses TRBV9 and TRBJ2-1, with D perhaps TRBD1 or TRBD2 (6 bases each). V lost 3 bases and J 4 bases, leaving 14 bases between the germline ends. CDR3 size: 15 residues. Germline V lookup: CDR1 SGDLS, CDR2 YYNGEE.

The table lists this clonotype with many counts. This rearrangement joins TRBV20-1 to TRBJ1-5, with D perhaps matching TRBD1 (5 bases). Trimming removed 0 bases at V and 2 bases at J, with 17 bases between. CDR3 length: 17 amino acids. From germline, CDR1 is DFQATT and CDR2 SNEGSKA (reference sequence). This chain's CDR3 is CSARDGRVNRRNQPQHF. CDR3 bases: TGCAGTGCTAGAGATGGCAGGGTCAATAGACGCAATCAGCCCCAGCATTTT.

The rearrangement joins TRBV10-3 to TRBJ2-5; no clear D gene. The CDR3 runs to 13 residues. In germline, CDR1 is ENHRY, CDR2 SYGVKD. Trimming took off 4 bases at V and 1 base at J, with 7 bases between the two ends. DNA for the CDR3: TGTGCCATCAGTGGACTGGGCCAAGAGACCCAGTACTTC. Translated, it gives CAISGLGQETQYF.

The sample holds a few counts of this clonotype. J is TRBJ1-5 and V is TRBV5-8, with TRBD1 identical over 8 bases. The germline CDR1 and CDR2 sequences are SGHTS and YDEGEE. The trim removed 4 bases at V and 5 bases at J, leaving 5 bases unmatched. The CDR3 is made up of 14 amino acids. CDR3 bases: TGTGCCAGCAGCCAAGGGACAGGCGATCAGCCCCAGCATTTT. Encoded protein: CASSQGTGDQPQHF.

This clonotype was seen a few times. The chain couples TRBV5-4 to TRBJ2-3; TRBD2 matches 10 bases. V lost 3 bases to trimming and J lost 2 bases; unmatched junction nucleotides: 6. The germline CDR1 and CDR2 sequences are SGHNT and YYREEE (reference sequence). The CDR3 covers 16 residues. This CDR3 is CASSSLLAGDTDTQYF. The CDR3 region has the DNA TGTGCCAGCAGCTCCCTTCTAGCGGGGGACACAGATACGCAGTATTTT.

This clonotype was seen more than once but under ten times. The rearrangement uses TRBV18 and TRBJ1-1, with D unclear. Trimming stripped 2 bases from V and 4 bases from J, with 8 bases between. The V gene's germline CDR1 is KGHSH and CDR2 LQKENI. This CDR3 is 13 amino acids long. The DNA of the CDR3 is TGTGCCAGCTCACCATTTAAGGGCACTGAAGCTTTCTTT. Its translation: CASSPFKGTEAFF.

This chain uses TRBV7-9 with TRBJ2-2, with D uncertain. The CDR3 consists of 13 residues. Germline-derived CDR1 and CDR2 are SEHNR and FQNEAQ (reference sequence). Trimming took 3 bases from V and 7 from J, leaving 9 bases between them. Here the CDR3 reads CASSFWSDGELFF. CDR3 DNA: TGTGCCAGCAGCTTTTGGTCGGACGGGGAGCTGTTTTTT.

V is TRBV4-3 and J is TRBJ1-1, with D possibly matching TRBD1 (6 bases). CDR1 LGHNA and CDR2 YSLEER come from the germline V gene. V lost 0 bases and J lost 3, with 11 bases in between. The CDR3 contains 15 residues. This chain's CDR3 is CASSQDAGAYTEAFF. CDR3 in DNA: TGCGCCAGCAGCCAAGATGCGGGGGCTTACACTGAAGCTTTCTTT.

This clonotype was seen a few times. The V and J genes are TRBV3-1 and TRBJ2-7; 11 nucleotides agree with TRBD2. Trimming removed 2 bases from V and 2 bases from J; junction bases left unmatched: 2. This CDR3 has 15 amino acids. CDR1 and CDR2 from the germline V gene are LGHDT and YNNKEL (reference sequence). The CDR3 DNA reads as TGTGCCAGCAGCCAAAATAGCGGGGGGGCCTACGAGCAGTACTTC. Protein sequence: CASSQNSGGAYEQYF.